This T cell receptor beta chain was profiled in a study of T cell changes during pregnancy in multiple sclerosis. Libraries were prepared by immunoSEQ multiplex PCR; TCRdb keeps only in-frame clonotypes and omits some of them. The sample lists 60,000 or so clones; 90% to 95% were seen once. V was trimmed by 6 bases and J by 8 bases, leaving 12 bases between them. The CDR3 runs 12 residues. Germline V gene data show CDR1 as LGHNT and CDR2 as FRNRAP. Specimen: CD4+ T cells from peripheral blood mononuclear cells, collected before pregnancy. This clonotype was sampled from a female donor with multiple sclerosis, enrolled in a pregnancy study. The chain joins TRBV12-5 to TRBJ2-3; D perhaps matches TRBD2 (5 bases). The chain's CDR3 is CASGLSGTTQYF. In nucleotides, the CDR3 is TGTGCTAGTGGCCTCAGCGGTACTACGCAGTATTTT.